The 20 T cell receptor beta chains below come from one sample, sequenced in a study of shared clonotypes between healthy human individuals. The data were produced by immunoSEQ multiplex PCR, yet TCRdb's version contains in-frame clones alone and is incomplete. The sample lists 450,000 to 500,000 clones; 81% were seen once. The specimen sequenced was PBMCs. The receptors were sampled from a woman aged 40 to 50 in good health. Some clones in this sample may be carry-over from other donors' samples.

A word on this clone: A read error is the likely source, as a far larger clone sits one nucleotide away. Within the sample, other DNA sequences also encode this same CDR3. This CDR3 is CASSDKGSPSEQYF. CDR3 coding DNA: TGTGCAAGCAGTGACAAGGGGTCCCCCTCCGAGCAGTACTTC. The chain employs TRBV6-1 and TRBJ2-7; D is perhaps TRBD1 (5 bases). CDR1 and CDR2 (germline): MNHNS, SASEGT. The CDR3 consists of 14 residues.

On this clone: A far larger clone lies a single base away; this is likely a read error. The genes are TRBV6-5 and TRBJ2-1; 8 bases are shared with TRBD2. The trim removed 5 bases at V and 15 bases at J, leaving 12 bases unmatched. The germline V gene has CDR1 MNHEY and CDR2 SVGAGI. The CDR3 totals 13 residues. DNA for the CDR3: TGTGCCAGCAGTCCCAAAACTAGCGGTCTCAGGTTCTTC. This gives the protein CASSPKTSGLRFF.

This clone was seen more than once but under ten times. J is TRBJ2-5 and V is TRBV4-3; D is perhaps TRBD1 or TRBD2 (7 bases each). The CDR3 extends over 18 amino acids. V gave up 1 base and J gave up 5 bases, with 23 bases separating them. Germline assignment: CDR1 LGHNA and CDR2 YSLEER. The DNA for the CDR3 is TGCGCCAGCAGCCAAGTTCGGAGCGGGGCTCCAGGGGGGGAGACCCAGTACTTC. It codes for CASSQVRSGAPGGETQYF.

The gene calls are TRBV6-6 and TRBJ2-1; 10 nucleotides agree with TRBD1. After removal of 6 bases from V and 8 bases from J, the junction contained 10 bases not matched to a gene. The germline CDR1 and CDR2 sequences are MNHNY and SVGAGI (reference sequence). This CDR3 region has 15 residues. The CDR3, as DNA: TGTGCCAGCAGCGCTGGGACAGGGGAGACGGATGAGCAGTTCTTC. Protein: CASSAGTGETDEQFF.

CDR3 amino acids: CASSHDRVRKLFF. The CDR3 DNA sequence: TGTGCCAGCAGCCACGACAGGGTTAGAAAACTGTTTTTT. The rearrangement joins TRBV13 to TRBJ1-4; 7 bases line up with TRBD1. The CDR3 runs 13 residues. V lost 5 bases and J lost 10; bases outside the gene matches: 7. The germline gives CDR1 PRHDT, CDR2 FYEKMQ (reference sequence).

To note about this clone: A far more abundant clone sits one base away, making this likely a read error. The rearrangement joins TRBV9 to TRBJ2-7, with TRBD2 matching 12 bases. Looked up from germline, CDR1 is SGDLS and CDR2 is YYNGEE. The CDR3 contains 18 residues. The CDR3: CVSSVAPYGLAGTYEQYF. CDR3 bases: TGTGTCAGCAGCGTAGCCCCCTATGGACTAGCGGGAACCTACGAGCAGTACTTC.

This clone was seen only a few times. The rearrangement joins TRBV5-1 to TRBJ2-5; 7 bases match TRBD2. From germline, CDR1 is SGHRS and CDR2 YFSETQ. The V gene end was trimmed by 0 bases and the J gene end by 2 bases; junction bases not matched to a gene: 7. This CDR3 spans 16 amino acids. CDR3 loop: CASSLAPAGEQETQYF. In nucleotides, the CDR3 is TGCGCCAGCAGCTTGGCGCCGGCGGGAGAGCAAGAGACCCAGTACTTC.

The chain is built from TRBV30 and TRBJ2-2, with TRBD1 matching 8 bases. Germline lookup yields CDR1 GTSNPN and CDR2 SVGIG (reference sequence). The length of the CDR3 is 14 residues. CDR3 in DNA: TGTGCGTGTGACAGGGGCCTTGTTACCGGGGAGCTGTTTTTT. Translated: CACDRGLVTGELFF.

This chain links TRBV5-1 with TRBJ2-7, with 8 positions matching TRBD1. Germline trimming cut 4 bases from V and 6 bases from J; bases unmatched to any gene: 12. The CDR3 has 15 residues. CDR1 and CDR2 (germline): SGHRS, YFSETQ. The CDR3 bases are TGCGCCAGCAGCCTGGAGCCGGGACAGGTGGTCGAGCAGTACTTC. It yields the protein CASSLEPGQVVEQYF.

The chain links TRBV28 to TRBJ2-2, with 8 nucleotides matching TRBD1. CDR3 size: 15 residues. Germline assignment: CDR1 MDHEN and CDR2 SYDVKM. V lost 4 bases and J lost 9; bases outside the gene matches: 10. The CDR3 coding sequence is TGTGCCAGCAGTTCTCCAGGGGGCGGGGTAAGGGAGCTGTTTTTT. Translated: CASSSPGGGVRELFF.

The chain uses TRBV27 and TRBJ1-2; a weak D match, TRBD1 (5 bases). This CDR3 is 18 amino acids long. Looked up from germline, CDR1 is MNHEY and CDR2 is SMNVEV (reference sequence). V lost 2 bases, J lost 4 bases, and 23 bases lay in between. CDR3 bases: TGTGCCAGCAGTTTAAGTATGGGGGAATTTGAACTCGGCTATGGCTACACCTTC. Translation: CASSLSMGEFELGYGYTF.

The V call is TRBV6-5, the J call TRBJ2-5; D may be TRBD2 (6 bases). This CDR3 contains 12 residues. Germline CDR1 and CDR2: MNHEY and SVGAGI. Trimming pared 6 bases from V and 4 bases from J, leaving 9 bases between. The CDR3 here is CASSRRGETQYF. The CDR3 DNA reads TGTGCCAGCAGCCGGAGGGGAGAGACCCAGTACTTC.

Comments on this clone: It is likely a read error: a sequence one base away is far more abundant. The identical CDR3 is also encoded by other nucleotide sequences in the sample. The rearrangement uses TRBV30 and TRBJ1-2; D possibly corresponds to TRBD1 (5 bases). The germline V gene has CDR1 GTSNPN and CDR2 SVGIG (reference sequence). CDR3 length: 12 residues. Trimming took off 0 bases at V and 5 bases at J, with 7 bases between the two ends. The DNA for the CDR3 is TGTGCCTGGAGTGTAGGGGTTTATGGCTACACCTTC. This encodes CAWSVGVYGYTF. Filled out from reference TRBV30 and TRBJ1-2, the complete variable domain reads SQTIHQWPATLVQPVGSPLSLECTVEGTSNPNLYWYRQAAGRGLQLLFYSVGIGQISSEVPQNLSASRPQDRQFILSSKKLLLSDSGFYLCAWSVGVYGYTFGSGTRLTVV.

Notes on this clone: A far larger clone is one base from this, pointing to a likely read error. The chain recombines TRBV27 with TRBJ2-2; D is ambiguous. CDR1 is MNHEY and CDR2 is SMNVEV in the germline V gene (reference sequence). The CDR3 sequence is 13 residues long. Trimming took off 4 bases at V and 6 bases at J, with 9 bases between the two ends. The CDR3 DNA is TGTGCCAGCAGTTCCCACCGCGCCGGGGAGCTGTTTTTT. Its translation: CASSSHRAGELFF.

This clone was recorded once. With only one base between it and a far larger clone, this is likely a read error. The CDR3 nucleotides are TGTGCCAGCAGTGAAGTGGGAGGGCCTCACGAGCAGTACTTC. This sequence encodes CASSEVGGPHEQYF. The genes are TRBV27 and TRBJ2-7; 7 bases fit TRBD2. Per germline, CDR1 MNHEY and CDR2 SMNVEV (reference sequence). This CDR3 is built from 14 residues. V lost 5 bases, J lost 5 bases, and 9 bases stayed unmatched.

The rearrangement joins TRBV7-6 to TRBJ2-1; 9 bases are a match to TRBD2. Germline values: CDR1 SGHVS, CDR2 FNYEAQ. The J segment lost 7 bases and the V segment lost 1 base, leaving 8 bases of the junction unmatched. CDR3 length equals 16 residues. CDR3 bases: TGTGCCAGCAGCTTAGACTTAGCGGGAGCTATGAATGAGCAGTTCTTC. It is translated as CASSLDLAGAMNEQFF.

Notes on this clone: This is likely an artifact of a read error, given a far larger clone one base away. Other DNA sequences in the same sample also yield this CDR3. CDR3 nucleotide sequence: TGTGCAAGTAGTATAGTGGAGTTCGCTAATGAAAAACTGTTTTTT. It is translated as CASSIVEFANEKLFF. The genes are TRBV19 and TRBJ1-4, with D hard to call. The V gene's germline CDR1 is LNHDA and CDR2 SQIVND (reference sequence). The CDR3 is made up of 15 amino acids.

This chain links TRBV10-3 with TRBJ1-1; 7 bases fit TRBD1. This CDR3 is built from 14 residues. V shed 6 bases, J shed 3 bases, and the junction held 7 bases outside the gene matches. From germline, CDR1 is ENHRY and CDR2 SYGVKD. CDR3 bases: TGTGCCATCAGGGGGACAGCAGAGTACACTGAAGCTTTCTTT. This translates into CAIRGTAEYTEAFF.

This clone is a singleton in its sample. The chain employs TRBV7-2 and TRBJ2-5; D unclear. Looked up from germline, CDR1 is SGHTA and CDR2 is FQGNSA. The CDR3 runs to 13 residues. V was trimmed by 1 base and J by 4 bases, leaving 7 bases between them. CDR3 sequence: CASSLGPPETQYF. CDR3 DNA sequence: TGTGCCAGCAGCTTAGGCCCCCCAGAGACCCAGTACTTC.

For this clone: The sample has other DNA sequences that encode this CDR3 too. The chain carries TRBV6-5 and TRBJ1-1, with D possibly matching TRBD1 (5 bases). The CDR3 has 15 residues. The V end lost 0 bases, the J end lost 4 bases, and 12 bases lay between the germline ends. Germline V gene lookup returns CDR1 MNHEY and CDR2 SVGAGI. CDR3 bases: TGTGCCAGCAGTTACTCGAAGTGGGGGGGCACTGAAGCTTTCTTT. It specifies CASSYSKWGGTEAFF.